Included here is one T cell receptor beta chain sequence, with context. This clone is characterized as medium-sized (0.01 to 0.1%). Its antigen has not been determined. The input lacks base qualities; no much larger clone sits a single base away. Here V drops 4 bases and J drops 6 bases, and the junction holds 11 bases not matched to any gene. Via the germline V gene (reference sequence), CDR1 is MNHEY and CDR2 SMNVEV. The CDR3 has 16 amino acids, counting the end cysteine and phenylalanine. The read is trimmed to its CDR3 DNA, 48 bases read in frame from base 1. This sample is drawn from a study of metastatic and nonmetastatic thyroid tumors (TCRdb year 2020). Regarding the complete study: Repertoires from peripheral blood and from tumor or nodule tissue samples of malignant and benign thyroid patients were compared.

General study outcomes and caveats: TCR beta diversity was reported as significantly higher in malignant tumors than in benign nodules, in both blood and tumor samples.

Library construction relied on PCR. The instrument was an Illumina HiSeq 4000. High-throughput sequencing was used to profile the CDR3 region of the TCR beta-chain in every patient. Processing in the source paper ran as follows. The researchers built a classifier to tell apart papillary thyroid cancer patients with distant metastasis, based on CDR3 differences among clinicopathological groups. The Shannon index was used to measure repertoire diversity, and the Morisita-Horn index was used to measure how similar tumor and blood repertoires were. TCRdb took the public reads, trimmed them with fastp at Q25, ran MiXCR for clone calling and kept in-frame beta chains. The V and J calls follow TCRdb's processing rather than the paper's. In all, the sample holds about 33,000 clones, and roughly 19% of those were seen once. The biggest ten clones account for around 12% of the sample. No treatment had been received by any patient before thyroid surgery. The study retrospectively analysed patient clinical samples collected from about 2012 to 2018 using T-cell receptor beta sequencing.

The clonotype originates from a male donor with papillary thyroid cancer or a benign thyroid nodule (not recorded which). Some clones in this sample may be carry-over from other donors' samples. Material: blood. The V and J segments used are TRBV27 and TRBJ2-3, and 9 junctional nucleotides match TRBD1. The nucleotides are TGTGCCAGCAGTTCCCCCTTACAGGGGGCGCATGATACGCAGTATTTT. It encodes CASSSPLQGAHDTQYF.